This T cell receptor (beta chain) comes out of a study of early T cells in non-severe SARS-CoV-2 infection. Whole-study context: Chains from this unsorted whole-blood bulk RNA could not be paired. Overall study results and limits: Private and CD4 specificities were missed by VDJdb matching, skewed to anti-spike CD8.

The CDR3 covers 15 residues. The germline gives CDR1 LGHDT, CDR2 YNNKEL (reference sequence). V lost 4 bases to trimming and J lost 4 bases; unmatched junction nucleotides: 8. This clonotype was seen a handful of times. Its antigen remains unidentified. Individual cDNA molecules were tagged with unique molecular identifiers, the study reported. TCRdb re-analysed the 5' RACE reads in MiXCR, keeping a single row per CDR3 protein. Here the sample spans approximately 65,000 distinct CDR3 sequences, 10% to 12% being singletons. This receptor was taken from an adult who was a healthcare worker with PCR-confirmed SARS-CoV-2 infection or an uninfected control (not recorded which). This specimen was whole blood, taken at baseline. The V and J genes are TRBV3-1 and TRBJ1-2, with 8 nucleotides matching TRBD1. The DNA of the CDR3 is TGTGCCAGCAGCCCGGGCAGGGGGCATCCCTATGGCTACACCTTC. Its protein product is CASSPGRGHPYGYTF.